This T cell receptor beta chain came from a study of response to subunit inactivated influenza vaccine. Findings and limits, study-wide: There was a suggestion from the authors that each seasonal influenza vaccination recruits few new T cells.

This clonotype was seen a few times. Its target is not known. TCRdb fed the RT-PCR reads into MiXCR, producing one record per CDR3 protein. Of some 640,000 distinct CDR3 sequences listed, roughly 13% are singletons. The CDR3 spans 16 residues. Per germline, CDR1 SGHAT and CDR2 FQNNGV. V lost 5 bases to trimming and J lost 6 bases; unmatched junction nucleotides: 7. V is TRBV11-2 and J is TRBJ2-3, with 14 bases that match TRBD2. The sample here was PBMCs from blood, taken roughly 2 weeks before vaccination. The TCR was taken from a man aged 45-65 years who received an inactivated influenza vaccine. In DNA form, the CDR3 reads TGTGCCAGCAGCCACGGACTAGCGGGAGGTGGGGATACGCAGTATTTT. Translating gives CASSHGLAGGGDTQYF.